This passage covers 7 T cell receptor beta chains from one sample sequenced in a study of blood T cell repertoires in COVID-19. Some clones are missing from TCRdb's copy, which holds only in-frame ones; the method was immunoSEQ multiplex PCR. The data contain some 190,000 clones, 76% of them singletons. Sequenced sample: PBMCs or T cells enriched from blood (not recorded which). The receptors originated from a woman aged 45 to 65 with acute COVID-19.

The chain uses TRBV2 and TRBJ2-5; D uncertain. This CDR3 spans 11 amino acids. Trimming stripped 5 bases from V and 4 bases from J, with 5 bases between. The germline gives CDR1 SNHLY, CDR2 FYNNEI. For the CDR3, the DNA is TGTGCCAGCAGTCTTTCAGAGACCCAGTACTTC. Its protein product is CASSLSETQYF.

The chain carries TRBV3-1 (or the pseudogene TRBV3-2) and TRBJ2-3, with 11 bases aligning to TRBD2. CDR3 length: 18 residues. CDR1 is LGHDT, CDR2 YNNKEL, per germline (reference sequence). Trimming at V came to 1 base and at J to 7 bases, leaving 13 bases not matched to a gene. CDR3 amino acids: CASSQAASGGKGLNTQYF. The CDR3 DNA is TGTGCCAGCAGCCAAGCGGCTAGCGGGGGGAAAGGTTTGAATACGCAGTATTTT.

The CDR3 coding sequence is TGTGCCAGCGGGGGAGGGCAAGGAAACACCATATATTTT. This gives the protein CASGGGQGNTIYF. The chain employs TRBV2 and TRBJ1-3, with D perhaps TRBD1 (5 bases). V was cut by 8 bases and J by 4 bases, with 12 bases left in between. Per the germline V gene, CDR1 is SNHLY and CDR2 is FYNNEI. CDR3 length equals 13 residues.

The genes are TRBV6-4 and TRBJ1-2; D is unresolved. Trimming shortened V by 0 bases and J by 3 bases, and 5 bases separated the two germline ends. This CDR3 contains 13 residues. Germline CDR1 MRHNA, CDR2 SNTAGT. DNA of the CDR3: TGTGCCAGCAGTGACTCTCAGGACTATGGCTACACCTTC. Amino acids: CASSDSQDYGYTF.

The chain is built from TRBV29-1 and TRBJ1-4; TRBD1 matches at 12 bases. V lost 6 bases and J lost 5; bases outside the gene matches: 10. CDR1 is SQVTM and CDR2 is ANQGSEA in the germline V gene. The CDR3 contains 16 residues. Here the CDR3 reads CSVQEGQGASNEKLFF. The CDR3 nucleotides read TGCAGCGTCCAGGAGGGACAGGGGGCTAGCAATGAAAAACTGTTTTTT.

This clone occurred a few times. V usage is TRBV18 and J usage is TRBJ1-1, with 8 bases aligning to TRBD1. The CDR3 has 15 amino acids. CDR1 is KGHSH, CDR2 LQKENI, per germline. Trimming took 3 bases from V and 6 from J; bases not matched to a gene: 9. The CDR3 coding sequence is TGTGCCAGCTCACCGGCAGGGGGCGTTCGGGCTGAAGCTTTCTTT. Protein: CASSPAGGVRAEAFF.

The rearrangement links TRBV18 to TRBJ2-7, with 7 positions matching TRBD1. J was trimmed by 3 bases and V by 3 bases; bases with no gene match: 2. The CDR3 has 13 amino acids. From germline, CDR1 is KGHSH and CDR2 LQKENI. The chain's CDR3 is CASSPRQGYEQYV. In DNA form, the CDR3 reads TGTGCCAGCTCACCTCGACAGGGCTACGAGCAGTACGTC.